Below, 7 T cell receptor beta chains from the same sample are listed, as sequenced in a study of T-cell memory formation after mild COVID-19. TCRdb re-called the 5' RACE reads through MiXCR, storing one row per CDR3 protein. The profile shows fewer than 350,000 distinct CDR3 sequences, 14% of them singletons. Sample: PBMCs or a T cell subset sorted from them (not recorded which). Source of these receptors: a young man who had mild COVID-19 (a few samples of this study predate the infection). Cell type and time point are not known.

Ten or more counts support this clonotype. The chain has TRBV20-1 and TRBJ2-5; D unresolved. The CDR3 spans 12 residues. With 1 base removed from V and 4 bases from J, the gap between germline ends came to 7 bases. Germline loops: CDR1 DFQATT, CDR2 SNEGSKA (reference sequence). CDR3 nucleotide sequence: TGCAGTGCTAGAGGGTTGGGAGAGACCCAGTACTTC. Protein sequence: CSARGLGETQYF.

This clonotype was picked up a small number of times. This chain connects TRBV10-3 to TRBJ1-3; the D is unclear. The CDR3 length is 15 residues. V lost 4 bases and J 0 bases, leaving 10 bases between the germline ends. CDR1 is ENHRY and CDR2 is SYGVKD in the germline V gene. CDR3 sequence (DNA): TGTGCCATCAGTGCACGACTGAGCTCTGGAAACACCATATATTTT. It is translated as CAISARLSSGNTIYF.

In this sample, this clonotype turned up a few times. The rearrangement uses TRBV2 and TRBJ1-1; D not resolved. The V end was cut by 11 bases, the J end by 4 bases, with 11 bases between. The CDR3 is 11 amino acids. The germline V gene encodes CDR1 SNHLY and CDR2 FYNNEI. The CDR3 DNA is TGTGCCTCAAAGGTTGGCACTGAAGCTTTCTTT. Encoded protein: CASKVGTEAFF.

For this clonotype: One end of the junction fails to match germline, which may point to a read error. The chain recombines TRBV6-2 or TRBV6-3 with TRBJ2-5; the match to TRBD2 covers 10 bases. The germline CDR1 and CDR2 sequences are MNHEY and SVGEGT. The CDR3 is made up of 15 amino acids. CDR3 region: CASRIAGGQQGTQYF. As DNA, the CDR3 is TGTGCCAGCAGAATAGCGGGGGGCCAACAAGGGACCCAGTACTTC.

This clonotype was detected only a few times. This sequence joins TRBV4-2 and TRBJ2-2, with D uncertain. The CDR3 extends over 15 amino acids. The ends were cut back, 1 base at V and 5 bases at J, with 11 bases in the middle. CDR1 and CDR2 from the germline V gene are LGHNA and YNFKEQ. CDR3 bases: TGTGCCAGCAGCCAAGTCGACGGGTTTACCGGGGAGCTGTTTTTT. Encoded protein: CASSQVDGFTGELFF.

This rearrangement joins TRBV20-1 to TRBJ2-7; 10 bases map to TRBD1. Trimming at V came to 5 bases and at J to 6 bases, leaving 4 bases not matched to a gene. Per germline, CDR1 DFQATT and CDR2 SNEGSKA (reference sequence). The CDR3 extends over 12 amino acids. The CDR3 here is CSAGTGVGEQYF. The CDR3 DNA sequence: TGCAGTGCTGGGACAGGGGTGGGCGAGCAGTACTTC.

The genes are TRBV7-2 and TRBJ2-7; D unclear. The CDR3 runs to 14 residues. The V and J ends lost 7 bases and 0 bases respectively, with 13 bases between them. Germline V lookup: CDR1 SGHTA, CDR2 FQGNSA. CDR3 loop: CASKIGQSSYEQYV. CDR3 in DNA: TGTGCCAGCAAGATCGGCCAAAGCTCCTACGAGCAGTACGTC.